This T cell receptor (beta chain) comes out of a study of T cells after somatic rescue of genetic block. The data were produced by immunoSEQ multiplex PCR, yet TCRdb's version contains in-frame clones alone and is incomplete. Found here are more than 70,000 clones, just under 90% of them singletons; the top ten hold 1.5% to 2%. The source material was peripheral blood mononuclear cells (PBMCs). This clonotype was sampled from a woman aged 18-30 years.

The CDR3 spells CASSLDLTGGLEAFF. In DNA, the CDR3 is TGTGCCAGCAGCTTAGACTTGACAGGGGGCCTGGAAGCTTTCTTT. This chain joins TRBV11-2 and TRBJ1-1, with 10 bases lining up with TRBD1. Trimming cost V 0 bases and J 8 bases; bases outside gene matches: 6. CDR1 and CDR2 from the germline V gene are SGHAT and FQNNGV. The CDR3 sequence is 15 residues long.